This T cell receptor beta chain was identified in a study of cytomegalovirus exposure and HLA in healthy donors. Germline CDR1 and CDR2: ENHRY and SYGVKD. The ends lost 3 bases at V and 5 bases at J; junction bases unmatched: 3. This CDR3 has 14 amino acids. 60 Vbeta and 13 Jbeta primers were used in PCR. Profiled with immunoSEQ multiplex PCR; TCRdb holds only in-frame clones, not every one. Of about 190,000 clones in the sample, approximately 86% were seen once. The chain links TRBV10-3 to TRBJ2-7; 11 nucleotides agree with TRBD1. The source material was PBMCs. This TCR derives from a woman between 18 and 29 years old in good health and CMV-seronegative. CDR3 in amino acids: CAISDRTGGHEQYF. The CDR3 DNA reads TGTGCCATCAGTGACCGGACAGGGGGCCACGAGCAGTACTTC.